This TCR beta chain was sequenced during a study of CD8 T cells in Susac syndrome. The study, taken as a whole, reports: In its TCR sequencing and HLA analysis, the study acknowledged that the number of individuals was relatively small.

An amount of RNA that ranged from about 0.45 to 1 ug was reverse transcribed with random hexamers. Multiplex immunoSEQ PCR targeted 54 Vbeta and 13 Jbeta TCR beta segments. MiXCR was run by TCRdb on the immunoSEQ multiplex PCR reads, yielding one entry per CDR3 protein. The table records approximately 150,000 distinct CDR3 sequences, about 95% of them present only once. Concerning this clonotype itself: Its antigen is still unknown.

The V end lost 10 bases, the J end lost 5 bases, and 15 bases lay between the germline ends. The CDR3 runs to 13 residues. Germline CDR1 is MDHEN and CDR2 is SYDVKM. Input material: CD4+ T cells from PBMCs. This chain joins TRBV28 and TRBJ2-1; possible D gene TRBD1, 6 bases. This clonotype originated in a human donor with multiple sclerosis. The CDR3 here is CATAGTPNNEQFF. In DNA, the CDR3 is TGTGCCACCGCCGGGACACCTAACAATGAGCAGTTCTTC.